The clone carrying this TCR beta chain was counted only a few times. Once RNA had been extracted, it was reverse transcribed into cDNA to act as the sequencing template. Produced via immunoSEQ multiplex PCR; TCRdb's table is partial and in-frame only. This table holds some 110,000 clones, around 61% found once. The entry originates in a study of CD8+ T cells in alopecia areata. The receptor was isolated from a human donor in good health. The sample was CD4+ T cells sorted from blood.

This chain's CDR3 is CASSIGRRAYGYTF. CDR3 nucleotide sequence: TGTGCCAGTAGTATAGGCAGGAGGGCCTATGGCTACACCTTC. The chain uses TRBV19 and TRBJ1-2, with no clear D. Germline loops: CDR1 LNHDA, CDR2 SQIVND (reference sequence). The ends were cut back, 1 base at V and 4 bases at J, with 10 bases in the middle. The CDR3 is made up of 14 amino acids.